The 24 T cell receptor beta chains presented below share a single source sample, sequenced in a study of T cells after yellow fever vaccination. TCRdb reanalysed the 5' RACE reads using MiXCR and keeps one entry per CDR3 protein. The sample has about 400,000 distinct CDR3 sequences, approximately 5.7% seen once. The sample here was PBMCs, taken 5 days after the yellow fever booster vaccination. These receptors all come from a man aged 25-45 years who received the YFV17D yellow fever vaccine.

The CDR3 nucleotides are TGCGCCAGCAGCGCCGGACAGGCGAAGGCCGTTGGGGGCTACACCTTC. Its protein product is CASSAGQAKAVGGYTF. The chain employs TRBV5-1 and TRBJ1-2, with TRBD1 identical over 7 bases. The germline V gene has CDR1 SGHRS and CDR2 YFSETQ. The CDR3 contains 16 residues. Unmatched junction bases numbered 17, after V lost 4 bases and J lost 8 bases. The whole variable domain, remainder taken from reference TRBV5-1 and TRBJ1-2, is KAGVTQTPRYLIKTRGQQVTLSCSPISGHRSVSWYQQTPGQGLQFLFEYFSETQRNKGNFPGRFSGRQFSNSRSEMNVSTLELGDSALYLCASSAGQAKAVGGYTFGSGTRLTVV.

This clonotype showed up many times. This sequence joins TRBV7-2 and TRBJ1-1; D might be TRBD1 (6 bases). This CDR3 region has 13 residues. V gave up 5 bases and J gave up 4 bases, with 11 bases separating them. Per germline, CDR1 SGHTA and CDR2 FQGNSA. This CDR3 is CASSLDSGTEAFF. DNA for the CDR3: TGTGCCAGCAGCCTGGACAGCGGCACTGAAGCTTTCTTT.

This clonotype has only a few counts. This chain joins TRBV12-3 or TRBV12-4 and TRBJ2-7; the match to TRBD2 covers 11 bases. The CDR3 spans 15 residues. Trimming cost V 6 bases and J 4 bases; bases outside gene matches: 8. CDR3 loop: CASSPLAGGFYEQYF. CDR3 DNA: TGTGCCAGCAGCCCCCTAGCGGGAGGCTTTTACGAGCAGTACTTC.

Points on this clonotype: One end of the junction fails to match germline, which may point to a read error. The chain joins TRBV7-8 to TRBJ2-1; maybe TRBD1 (5 bases). The CDR3 is 14 residues long. Per the germline V gene, CDR1 is SGHVS and CDR2 is FQNEAQ. The CDR3, as DNA: TGTGCCAGCAGCTTAGAGGGGAATCGGGCGGAGCCGTTCTTC. This encodes CASSLEGNRAEPFF.

J is TRBJ2-3 and V is TRBV20-1; 7 nucleotides agree with TRBD2. The CDR3 runs 16 residues. The ends lost 6 bases at V and 0 bases at J; junction bases unmatched: 12. Per the germline V gene, CDR1 is DFQATT and CDR2 is SNEGSKA (reference sequence). The CDR3 DNA sequence: TGCAGTGCCCCGAGCATATACGGGGGGAGCACAGATACGCAGTATTTT. It translates to CSAPSIYGGSTDTQYF.

The rearrangement joins TRBV4-2 to TRBJ2-2; D remains ambiguous. Trimming took off 4 bases at V and 2 bases at J, with 11 bases between the two ends. CDR1 is LGHNA and CDR2 is YNFKEQ in the germline V gene. The CDR3 is made up of 15 amino acids. The CDR3 DNA reads TGTGCCAGCAGCCCCGGGCTCAGAAACACCGGGGAGCTGTTTTTT. It is translated as CASSPGLRNTGELFF.

The chain recombines TRBV5-6 with TRBJ1-1, with a tentative D call TRBD1 (6 bases). The V and J ends lost 4 bases and 11 bases respectively, with 18 bases between them. CDR1 SGHDT and CDR2 YYEEEE come from the germline V gene. The CDR3 consists of 13 residues. In DNA form, the CDR3 reads TGTGCCAGCAGCCAAACTCCAGGGGCGCGGGCTTTCTTT. As protein: CASSQTPGARAFF.

This clonotype occurred a few times. V and J are TRBV7-2 and TRBJ2-5; the match to TRBD2 covers 8 bases. The CDR3 has 14 residues. Germline lookup yields CDR1 SGHTA and CDR2 FQGNSA. The V and J ends lost 2 bases and 4 bases, in that order; junction bases with no gene match: 3. This CDR3 is CASSLNSGRETQYF. The CDR3 nucleotides read TGTGCCAGCAGCTTAAACAGCGGGAGAGAGACCCAGTACTTC.

In its sample, this clonotype was seen a few times. The chain employs TRBV27 and TRBJ2-1; D uncertain. The CDR3 has 15 residues. The ends were cut back, 6 bases at V and 8 bases at J, with 20 bases in the middle. The V gene's germline CDR1 is MNHEY and CDR2 SMNVEV (reference sequence). CDR3 DNA: TGTGCCAGCAGCCCTTTAAGTTCGCCAGCGTATGAGCAGTTCTTC. This translates into CASSPLSSPAYEQFF.

The chain combines TRBV7-2 with TRBJ1-3; D not certain. V was clipped by 1 base and J by 0 bases, with 10 bases between them. Germline V gene data show CDR1 as SGHTA and CDR2 as FQGNSA. CDR3 length equals 16 residues. The CDR3 DNA is TGTGCCAGCAGCTTAGGGGTAGGGCACTCTGGAAACACCATATATTTT. Translation gives CASSLGVGHSGNTIYF.

This clonotype was seen only a few times. The CDR3 protein is CASSLGSTGEQFF. In nucleotides, the CDR3 is TGTGCCAGCAGTTTAGGTAGCACCGGTGAGCAGTTCTTC. The V gene is TRBV12-3 or TRBV12-4, the J gene TRBJ2-1; D gene unclear. V was shortened by 1 base and J by 9 bases, with 10 bases between the two germline ends. The CDR3 spans 13 residues.

This clonotype appeared many times. CDR3 loop: CASSRSDGNTEAFF. The CDR3 DNA follows: TGTGCCAGCAGTCGATCGGACGGGAACACTGAAGCTTTCTTT. This chain links TRBV6-1 with TRBJ1-1; D not certain. The V gene's germline CDR1 is MNHNS and CDR2 SASEGT. The V end was cut by 5 bases, the J end by 1 base, with 11 bases between. CDR3 length: 14 residues.

The chain combines TRBV6-1 with TRBJ2-1, with unresolved D. Per the germline V gene, CDR1 is MNHNS and CDR2 is SASEGT. V was trimmed by 2 bases and J by 6 bases, leaving 17 bases between them. The CDR3 has 16 amino acids. CDR3 protein: CASSESPLPPTNEQFF. CDR3 DNA: TGTGCCAGCAGTGAATCACCGTTACCCCCTACCAATGAGCAGTTCTTC.

The genes are TRBV20-1 and TRBJ2-3; a possible D gene is TRBD1 (7 bases). Trimming removed 0 bases at V and 7 bases at J, with 17 bases between. The CDR3 is 15 amino acids. The germline CDR1 and CDR2 sequences are DFQATT and SNEGSKA (reference sequence). The DNA of the CDR3 is TGCAGTGCTAGAGATCAGGGGGGATCCGCGTATACGCAGTATTTT. Amino acids: CSARDQGGSAYTQYF.

This clonotype turned up a few times. The chain carries TRBV25-1 and TRBJ2-1; perhaps TRBD2 as D (6 bases). Germline loops: CDR1 MGHDK, CDR2 SYGVNS. There are 15 residues in the CDR3. The V end was cut by 4 bases, the J end by 0 bases, with 10 bases between. The CDR3 here is CASSGGLSSYNEQFF. The CDR3 DNA sequence: TGTGCCAGCAGTGGGGGACTCTCCTCCTACAATGAGCAGTTCTTC. The variable domain in full, with the rest retrieved from reference TRBV25-1 and TRBJ2-1, is EADIYQTPRYLVIGTGKKITLECSQTMGHDKMYWYQQDPGMELHLIHYSYGVNSTEKGDLSSESTVSRIRTEHFPLTLESARPSHTSQYLCASSGGLSSYNEQFFGPGTRLTVL.

This clonotype was seen more than once but under ten times. This sequence may be a read error, since a much larger clone differs from it by one base. The rearrangement uses TRBV12-3 or TRBV12-4 and TRBJ1-3, with D perhaps TRBD1 (6 bases). The CDR3 spans 16 residues. CDR3 residues: CASSLGGVPGGNTTYF. The CDR3, as DNA: TGTGCCAGCAGTTTGGGGGGCGTCCCAGGCGGAAACACCACATATTTT.

This clonotype was observed a handful of times. The CDR3 loop is CASTPGFFTDTQYF. The CDR3 coding sequence is TGTGCCAGCACCCCGGGATTCTTCACAGATACGCAGTATTTT. The V and J genes are TRBV7-2 and TRBJ2-3; D is perhaps TRBD2 (5 bases). V shed 7 bases and J shed 2 bases, with 13 bases lying between them. Germline V lookup: CDR1 SGHTA, CDR2 FQGNSA. This CDR3 is 14 amino acids long.

This clonotype has only a few counts. The chain is built from TRBV4-1 and TRBJ2-2; no definite D call. With 0 bases removed from V and 4 bases from J, the gap between germline ends came to 9 bases. Germline loops: CDR1 MGHRA, CDR2 YSYEKL. The CDR3 loop spans 15 amino acids. The CDR3 nucleotides read TGCGCCAGCAGCCAAGAAGGCTCGGTCACCGGGGAGCTGTTTTTT. Residues: CASSQEGSVTGELFF.

This clonotype was seen a few times. V usage is TRBV7-2 and J usage is TRBJ2-7; a weak D match, TRBD1 (6 bases). Trimming shortened V by 4 bases and J by 2 bases, and 15 bases separated the two germline ends. CDR1 and CDR2 from the germline V gene are SGHTA and FQGNSA. The CDR3 covers 15 residues. The CDR3 region has the DNA TGTGCCAGCAGCTCGAATTGGGGGCGCACCTACGAGCAGTACTTC. Encoded protein: CASSSNWGRTYEQYF.

This clonotype was detected many times. The gene calls are TRBV12-3 or TRBV12-4 and TRBJ1-5, with D uncertain. The CDR3 length is 17 residues. V was cut by 7 bases and J by 0 bases, with 19 bases left in between. The CDR3 coding sequence is TGTGCCAGCAAGAAAGGCATCTTGGGTTATAGCAATCAGCCCCAGCATTTT. Protein sequence: CASKKGILGYSNQPQHF.

V usage is TRBV7-8 and J usage is TRBJ2-1, with D perhaps TRBD1 (5 bases). This CDR3 has 16 residues. The germline V gene encodes CDR1 SGHVS and CDR2 FQNEAQ. Trimming removed 4 bases at V and 8 bases at J, with 21 bases between. Here the CDR3 reads CASSSHRSGLFDEQFF. The CDR3 DNA sequence: TGTGCCAGCAGCTCGCACAGGTCAGGTCTTTTCGATGAGCAGTTCTTC.

This clonotype was seen repeatedly, ten times or more. This chain links TRBV9 with TRBJ2-5; D not certain. Germline CDR1 and CDR2: SGDLS and YYNGEE. V was pared by 1 base and J by 0 bases, with 7 bases between. This CDR3 has 14 amino acids. The CDR3 is CASSVRSNQETQYF. The CDR3 DNA is TGTGCCAGCAGCGTAAGGAGCAACCAAGAGACCCAGTACTTC. The full variable domain, in which reference TRBV9 and TRBJ2-5 provide the parts outside the CDR3, is DSGVTQTPKHLITATGQRVTLRCSPRSGDLSVYWYQQSLDQGLQFLIQYYNGEERAKGNILERFSAQQFPDLHSELNLSSLELGDSALYFCASSVRSNQETQYFGPGTRLLVL.

Many counts were recorded for this clonotype. V is TRBV29-1 and J is TRBJ2-1, with TRBD2 matching 13 bases. The germline CDR1 and CDR2 sequences are SQVTM and ANQGSEA. The junction had 8 bases not matched to a gene; V was cut back by 8 bases and J by 7 bases. CDR3 length equals 14 residues. CDR3 amino acids: CSFWTSGRRNEQFF. The CDR3 DNA reads as TGCAGCTTCTGGACTAGCGGGAGACGTAATGAGCAGTTCTTC.

A few counts support this clonotype. The chain couples TRBV6-2 or TRBV6-3 to TRBJ2-7, with D unclear. This CDR3 is built from 14 residues. V was clipped by 5 bases and J by 2 bases, with 13 bases between them. Germline assignment: CDR1 MNHEY and CDR2 SVGEGT. The CDR3 nucleotides are TGTGCCAGCAGTAACAGTTTAAGAGCCTACGAGCAGTACTTC. Translated, it gives CASSNSLRAYEQYF.